A single sample gave rise to the 15 T cell receptor beta chains below, sequenced in a study of T cells after yellow fever vaccination. TCRdb independently ran MiXCR on the 5' RACE reads; one entry per CDR3 protein. The repertoire holds under 5,000 distinct CDR3 sequences, with 6% to 8.5% as singletons. The sample here was PBMCs, either bulk or a sorted T-cell subset (CD4+, CD8+, memory, or dextramer-sorted; not recorded which), taken 15 days after the yellow fever booster vaccination. These receptors originate from a man aged 30 to 39 who received the YFV17D yellow fever vaccine.

The V gene is TRBV7-2, the J gene TRBJ1-4; possibly TRBD1 for D (5 bases). The ends were cut back, 5 bases at V and 4 bases at J, with 11 bases in the middle. CDR1 and CDR2 from the germline V gene are SGHTA and FQGNSA. The CDR3 length is 14 residues. As DNA, the CDR3 is TGTGCCAGCAGCACGGGGACGGGTAATGAAAAACTGTTTTTT. Its protein product is CASSTGTGNEKLFF.

In this sample, this clonotype is medium-sized. The chain carries TRBV12-5 and TRBJ2-1, with D maybe TRBD2 (6 bases). In germline, CDR1 is LGHNT, CDR2 FRNRAP. CDR3 size: 14 residues. The V gene lost 7 bases and the J gene lost 3 bases, with 13 bases spanning the gap. This CDR3 reads CASVRDFIYNEQFF. The CDR3 DNA follows: TGTGCTAGTGTCAGGGACTTTATCTACAATGAGCAGTTCTTC. The full variable domain, its missing parts supplied by reference TRBV12-5 and TRBJ2-1, is DARVTQTPRHKVTEMGQEVTMRCQPILGHNTVFWYRQTMMQGLELLAYFRNRAPLDDSGMPKDRFSAEMPDATLATLKIQPSEPRDSAVYFCASVRDFIYNEQFFGPGTRLTVL.

This clonotype counts as medium-sized (0.01 to 0.1%). V is TRBV20-1 and J is TRBJ2-1, with 7 positions matching TRBD2. The ends lost 6 bases at V and 7 bases at J; junction bases unmatched: 6. Germline V lookup: CDR1 DFQATT, CDR2 SNEGSKA (reference sequence). The CDR3 is 12 amino acids. This CDR3 reads CSALLSGNEQFF. CDR3 bases: TGCAGTGCCTTGCTTAGCGGGAATGAGCAGTTCTTC.

This clonotype is categorized as medium-sized. V is TRBV20-1 and J is TRBJ2-1; D possibly corresponds to TRBD2 (7 bases). The CDR3 has 12 amino acids. The germline V gene encodes CDR1 DFQATT and CDR2 SNEGSKA (reference sequence). The V end lost 4 bases, the J end lost 9 bases, and 13 bases lay between the germline ends. This CDR3 is CSAIEGGVEQFF. The CDR3, as DNA: TGCAGTGCTATTGAGGGGGGGGTTGAGCAGTTCTTC.

This clonotype has a count of ten or more. This chain links TRBV7-2 with TRBJ2-5; TRBD2 agrees at 11 bases. V lost 5 bases to trimming and J lost 5 bases; unmatched junction nucleotides: 10. Germline V gene sequence: CDR1 SGHTA, CDR2 FQGNSA. The CDR3 is made up of 16 amino acids. CDR3 residues: CASSRRSGRARETQYF. The DNA for the CDR3 is TGTGCCAGCAGCCGACGTAGCGGGAGGGCCCGGGAGACCCAGTACTTC.

This chain connects TRBV7-1 to TRBJ2-1; D might be TRBD1 (5 bases). TRBV7-1 is identified as an open reading frame with a role that is uncertain. The CDR3 sequence is 13 residues long. V was pared by 6 bases and J by 7 bases, with 13 bases between. The CDR3 DNA sequence: TGTGCCAGCAGGCAGCACAGGCGGAATGAGCAGTTCTTC. The encoded protein is CASRQHRRNEQFF.

In its sample, this clonotype ranks as medium-sized. The J gene is TRBJ2-3, the V gene TRBV24-1; tentative D call: TRBD1 (6 bases). The CDR3 sequence is 15 residues long. V lost 2 bases and J lost 2, with 10 bases in between. Germline V lookup: CDR1 KGHDR, CDR2 SFDVKD. CDR3 DNA sequence: TGTGCCACCAGTGATTCACGACAGGTCACAGATACGCAGTATTTT. As protein: CATSDSRQVTDTQYF.

By share of the sample, this clonotype is medium-sized (0.01 to 0.1%). J is TRBJ2-4 and V is TRBV7-8; D possibly corresponds to TRBD2 (6 bases). V was shortened by 0 bases and J by 9 bases, with 18 bases between the two germline ends. The CDR3 runs to 16 residues. Germline loops: CDR1 SGHVS, CDR2 FQNEAQ. The DNA for the CDR3 is TGTGCCAGCAGCTTAGCAATAGGGGTCGGGGGTGGCATTCAGTACTTC. This encodes CASSLAIGVGGGIQYF.

This clonotype is medium-sized (0.01 to 0.1%) within its sample. The rearrangement uses TRBV7-2 and TRBJ2-7; perhaps D is TRBD1 or TRBD2 (5 bases each). Germline values: CDR1 SGHTA, CDR2 FQGNSA. V was clipped by 1 base and J by 5 bases, with 12 bases between them. The CDR3 is 14 residues long. The DNA for the CDR3 is TGTGCCAGCAGCTTAGGATTCCGGGGCCACGAGCAGTACTTC. Translation: CASSLGFRGHEQYF.

Judged by abundance, this clonotype is medium-sized (0.01 to 0.1%). The V gene is TRBV4-2, the J gene TRBJ2-2; D is unclear. The CDR3 extends over 13 amino acids. Looked up from germline, CDR1 is LGHNA and CDR2 is YNFKEQ. V dropped 0 bases and J dropped 9 bases, with 8 bases sitting between them. The CDR3 coding sequence is TGTGCCAGCAGCCAAGATTTGGAACGGGAGCTGTTTTTT. It translates to CASSQDLERELFF.

This clonotype qualifies as medium-sized. The CDR3 nucleotides read TGCAGTGCTAGAGGGGGGAACCCCTACGAGCAGTACTTC. The encoded protein is CSARGGNPYEQYF. The rearrangement uses TRBV20-1 and TRBJ2-7; D possibly uses TRBD1 or TRBD2 (5 bases each). Germline CDR1 is DFQATT and CDR2 is SNEGSKA (reference sequence). Trimming stripped 1 base from V and 2 bases from J, with 9 bases between. The CDR3 contains 13 residues.

This clonotype is deemed medium-sized. The genes are TRBV4-2 and TRBJ2-7, with TRBD2 matching over 11 bases. Trimming took 4 bases from V and 4 from J; bases not matched to a gene: 6. This CDR3 contains 15 residues. CDR1 is LGHNA and CDR2 is YNFKEQ in the germline V gene. Here the CDR3 DNA reads TGTGCCAGCAGCCGACCGGGACTAGCGGAGTACGAGCAGTACTTC. It specifies CASSRPGLAEYEQYF.

In this sample, this clonotype is medium-sized. The V gene is TRBV6-6, the J gene TRBJ2-1; 14 bases align to TRBD2. The germline gives CDR1 MNHNY, CDR2 SVGAGI (reference sequence). This CDR3 region has 16 residues. J lost 5 bases, V lost 4 bases, and 4 bases had no gene match. The CDR3 spells CASSFLGLAGDNEQFF. CDR3 coding DNA: TGTGCCAGCAGTTTCTTGGGACTAGCGGGAGACAATGAGCAGTTCTTC.

Sample share makes this clonotype medium-sized. This chain connects TRBV18 to TRBJ2-3, with 9 nucleotides matching TRBD1. Per the germline V gene, CDR1 is KGHSH and CDR2 is LQKENI. The CDR3 runs to 16 residues. Trimming removed 2 bases from V and 5 bases from J; junction bases left unmatched: 8. The CDR3 protein is CASSPTTGGIGDTQYF. The CDR3 DNA follows: TGTGCCAGCTCACCAACGACAGGGGGTATTGGAGATACGCAGTATTTT.

Relative to its sample, this clonotype is medium-sized. The chain uses TRBV18 and TRBJ1-6; D remains unclear. Trimming removed 4 bases at V and 7 bases at J, with 14 bases between. Germline lookup yields CDR1 KGHSH and CDR2 LQKENI. The CDR3 length is 15 residues. In DNA, the CDR3 is TGTGCCAGCTCACTCGACAATGTATTGAATTCACCCCTCCACTTT. It yields the protein CASSLDNVLNSPLHF.